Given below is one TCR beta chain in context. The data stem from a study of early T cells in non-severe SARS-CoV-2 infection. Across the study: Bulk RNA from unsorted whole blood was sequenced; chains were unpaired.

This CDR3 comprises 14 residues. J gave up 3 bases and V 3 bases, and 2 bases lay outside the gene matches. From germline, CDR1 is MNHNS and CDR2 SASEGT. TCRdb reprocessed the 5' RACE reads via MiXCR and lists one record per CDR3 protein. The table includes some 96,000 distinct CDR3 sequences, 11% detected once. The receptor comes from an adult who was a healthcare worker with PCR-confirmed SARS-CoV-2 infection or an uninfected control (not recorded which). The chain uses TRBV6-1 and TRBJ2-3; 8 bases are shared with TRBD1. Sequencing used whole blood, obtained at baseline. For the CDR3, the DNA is TGTGCCAGCAGTGACAGGGGGCCGACAGATACGCAGTATTTT. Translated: CASSDRGPTDTQYF.